The entry below describes one T cell receptor beta chain. Naive CD8 cells were CD45RO-negative, positively selected for CCR7, excluding terminally differentiated effector memory CD45RA+ cells. Only Caucasian adults living in Nashville, Tennessee made up the donor group. CDR1 and CDR2 (germline): GTSNPN, SVGIG (reference sequence). The CDR3 is 13 residues long. V gave up 3 bases and J gave up 2 bases; unmatched junction bases: 3. The data were obtained in a study of shared clonotypes between healthy human individuals. Libraries were prepared by immunoSEQ multiplex PCR; TCRdb keeps only in-frame clonotypes and omits some of them. The repertoire holds over 2 million clones, around 96% seen once, with roughly 1% in the top ten.

This sequence was found in a man younger than 30 in good health. J is TRBJ2-5 and V is TRBV30, with TRBD2 matching 7 bases. Sequencing was done on a sample of naive CD8+ T cells sorted from blood. The CDR3 coding sequence is TGTGCCTGGAGGGGGGACTATCAAGAGACCCAGTACTTC. It translates to CAWRGDYQETQYF.